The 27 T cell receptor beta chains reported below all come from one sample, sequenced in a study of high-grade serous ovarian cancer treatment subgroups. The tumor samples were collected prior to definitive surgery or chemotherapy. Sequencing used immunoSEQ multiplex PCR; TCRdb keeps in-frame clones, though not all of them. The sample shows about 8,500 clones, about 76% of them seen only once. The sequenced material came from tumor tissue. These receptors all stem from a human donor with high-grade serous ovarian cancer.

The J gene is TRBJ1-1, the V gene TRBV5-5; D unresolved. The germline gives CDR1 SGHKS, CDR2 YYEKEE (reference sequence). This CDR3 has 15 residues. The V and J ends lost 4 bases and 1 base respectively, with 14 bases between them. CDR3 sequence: CASSPPEWTNTEAFF. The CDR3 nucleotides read TGTGCCAGCAGCCCCCCTGAATGGACGAACACTGAAGCTTTCTTT.

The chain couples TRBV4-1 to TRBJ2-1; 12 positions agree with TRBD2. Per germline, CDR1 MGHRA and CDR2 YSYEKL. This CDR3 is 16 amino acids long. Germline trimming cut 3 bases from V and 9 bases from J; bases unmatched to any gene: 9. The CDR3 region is CASSQSSSGGVREQFF. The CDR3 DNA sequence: TGCGCCAGCAGCCAGTCGTCTAGCGGGGGGGTTCGTGAGCAGTTCTTC.

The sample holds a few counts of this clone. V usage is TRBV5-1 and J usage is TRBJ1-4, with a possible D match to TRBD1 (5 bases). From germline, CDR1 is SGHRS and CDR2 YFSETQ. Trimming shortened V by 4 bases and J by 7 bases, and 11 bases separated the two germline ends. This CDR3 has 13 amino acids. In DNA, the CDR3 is TGCGCCAGCAGCAGGGGTTCGGGTGAAAAACTGTTTTTT. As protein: CASSRGSGEKLFF.

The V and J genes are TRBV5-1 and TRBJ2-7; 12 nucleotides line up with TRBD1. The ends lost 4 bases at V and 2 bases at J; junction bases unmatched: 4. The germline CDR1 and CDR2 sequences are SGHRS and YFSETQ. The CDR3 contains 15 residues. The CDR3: CASSRGDRGPYEQYF. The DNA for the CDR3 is TGCGCCAGCAGCCGGGGGGACAGGGGGCCCTACGAGCAGTACTTC.

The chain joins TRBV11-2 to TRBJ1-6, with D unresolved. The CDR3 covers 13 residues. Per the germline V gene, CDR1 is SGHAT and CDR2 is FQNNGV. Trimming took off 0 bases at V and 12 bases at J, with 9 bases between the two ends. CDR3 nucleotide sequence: TGTGCCAGCAGCTTAGAAGGAGGTCTACCCCTCCACTTT. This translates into CASSLEGGLPLHF.

Here the CDR3 reads CASKDRANYGYTF. The CDR3 region has the DNA TGTGCCAGTAAGGACAGGGCTAACTATGGCTACACCTTC. This chain connects TRBV6-1 to TRBJ1-2; TRBD1 matches 8 bases. The CDR3 contains 13 residues. CDR1 is MNHNS and CDR2 is SASEGT in the germline V gene. J lost 0 bases, V lost 9 bases, and 3 bases had no gene match.

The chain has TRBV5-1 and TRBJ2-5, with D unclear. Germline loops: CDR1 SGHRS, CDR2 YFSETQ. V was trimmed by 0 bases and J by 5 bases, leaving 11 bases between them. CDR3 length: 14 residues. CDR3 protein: CASSLALGSETQYF. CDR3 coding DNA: TGCGCCAGCAGCTTGGCCTTAGGGTCGGAGACCCAGTACTTC.

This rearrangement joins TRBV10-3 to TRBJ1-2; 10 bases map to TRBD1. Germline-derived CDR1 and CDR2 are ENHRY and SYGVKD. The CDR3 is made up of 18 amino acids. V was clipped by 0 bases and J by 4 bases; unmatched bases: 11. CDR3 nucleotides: TGTGCCATCAGTGAGTCTCTGACAGGGGGCGGTGAAGGCTATGGCTACACCTTC. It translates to CAISESLTGGGEGYGYTF.

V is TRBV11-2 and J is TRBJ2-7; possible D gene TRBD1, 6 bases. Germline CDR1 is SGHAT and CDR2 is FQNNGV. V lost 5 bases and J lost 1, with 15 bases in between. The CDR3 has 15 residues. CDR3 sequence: CASSPGGRTSYEQYF. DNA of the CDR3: TGTGCCAGCAGCCCTGGGGGCAGGACTTCCTACGAGCAGTACTTC.

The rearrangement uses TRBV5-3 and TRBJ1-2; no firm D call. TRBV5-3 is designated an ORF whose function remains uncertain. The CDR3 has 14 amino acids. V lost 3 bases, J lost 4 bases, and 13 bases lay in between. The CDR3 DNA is TGTGCCAGAAGCTACCGCGGACGAGTCTATGGCTACACCTTC. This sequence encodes CARSYRGRVYGYTF.

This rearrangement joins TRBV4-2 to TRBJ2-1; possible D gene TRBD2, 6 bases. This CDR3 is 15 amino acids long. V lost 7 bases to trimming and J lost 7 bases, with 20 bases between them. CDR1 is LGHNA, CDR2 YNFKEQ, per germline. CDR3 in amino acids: CASTLGERAGNEQFF. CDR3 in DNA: TGTGCCAGCACCCTCGGGGAGCGGGCGGGGAATGAGCAGTTCTTC.

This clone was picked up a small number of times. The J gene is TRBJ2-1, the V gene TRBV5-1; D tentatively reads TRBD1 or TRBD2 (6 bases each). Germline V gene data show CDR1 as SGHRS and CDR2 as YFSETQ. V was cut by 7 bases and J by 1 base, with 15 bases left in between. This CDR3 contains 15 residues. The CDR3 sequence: CASFEGGGSYNEQFF. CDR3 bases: TGCGCCAGCTTCGAGGGGGGTGGTTCCTACAATGAGCAGTTCTTC.

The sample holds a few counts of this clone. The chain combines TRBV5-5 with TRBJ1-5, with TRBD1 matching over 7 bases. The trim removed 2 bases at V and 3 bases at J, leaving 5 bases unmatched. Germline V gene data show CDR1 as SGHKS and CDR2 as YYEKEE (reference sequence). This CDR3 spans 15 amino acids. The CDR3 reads CASSFTTGANQPQHF. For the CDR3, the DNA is TGTGCCAGCAGCTTTACTACAGGGGCCAATCAGCCCCAGCATTTT.

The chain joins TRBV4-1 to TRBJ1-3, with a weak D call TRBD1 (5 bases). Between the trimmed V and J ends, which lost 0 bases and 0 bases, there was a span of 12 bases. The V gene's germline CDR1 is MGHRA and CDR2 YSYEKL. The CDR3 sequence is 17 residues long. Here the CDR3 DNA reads TGCGCCAGCAGCCAAGAAGGGACGGCAAGCTCTGGAAACACCATATATTTT. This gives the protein CASSQEGTASSGNTIYF.

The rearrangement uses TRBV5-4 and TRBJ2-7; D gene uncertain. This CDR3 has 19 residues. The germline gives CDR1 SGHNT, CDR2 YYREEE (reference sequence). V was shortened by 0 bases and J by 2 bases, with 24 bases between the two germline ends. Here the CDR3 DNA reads TGTGCCAGCAGCTTGGTGGAAGGGATGCCTAGGTGGGTAGCCTACGAGCAGTACTTC. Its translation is CASSLVEGMPRWVAYEQYF.

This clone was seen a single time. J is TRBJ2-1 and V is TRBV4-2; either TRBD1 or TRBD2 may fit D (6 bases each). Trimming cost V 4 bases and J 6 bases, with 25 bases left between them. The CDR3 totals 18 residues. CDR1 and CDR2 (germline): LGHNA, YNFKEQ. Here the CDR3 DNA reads TGTGCCAGCAGCCCCCAACGTGGGGGCGGGACTGGGGGCAATGAGCAGTTCTTC. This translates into CASSPQRGGGTGGNEQFF.

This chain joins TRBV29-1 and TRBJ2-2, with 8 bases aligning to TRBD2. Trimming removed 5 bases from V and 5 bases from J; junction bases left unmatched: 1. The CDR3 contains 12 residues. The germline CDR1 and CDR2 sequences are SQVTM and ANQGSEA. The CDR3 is CSVRGGTGELFF. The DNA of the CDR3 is TGCAGCGTTCGGGGGGGGACCGGGGAGCTGTTTTTT.

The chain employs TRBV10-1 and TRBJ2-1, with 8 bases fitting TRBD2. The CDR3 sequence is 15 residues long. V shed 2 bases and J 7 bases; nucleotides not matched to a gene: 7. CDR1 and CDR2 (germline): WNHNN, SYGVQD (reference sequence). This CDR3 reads CASSEPGVAGNEQFF. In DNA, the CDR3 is TGCGCCAGCAGTGAGCCCGGGGTAGCGGGGAATGAGCAGTTCTTC.

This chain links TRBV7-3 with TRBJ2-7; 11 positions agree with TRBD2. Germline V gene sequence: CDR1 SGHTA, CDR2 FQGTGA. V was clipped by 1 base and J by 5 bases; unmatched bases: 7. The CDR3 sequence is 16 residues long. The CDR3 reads CASSLSTSGGFDEQYF. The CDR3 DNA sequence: TGTGCCAGCAGCTTAAGTACTAGCGGGGGTTTCGACGAGCAGTACTTC.

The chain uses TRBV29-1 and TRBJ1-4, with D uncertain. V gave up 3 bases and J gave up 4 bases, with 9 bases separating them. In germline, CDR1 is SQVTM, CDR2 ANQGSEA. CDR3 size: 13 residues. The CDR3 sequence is CSVDADGNEKLFF. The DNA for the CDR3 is TGCAGCGTTGATGCGGACGGTAATGAAAAACTGTTTTTT.

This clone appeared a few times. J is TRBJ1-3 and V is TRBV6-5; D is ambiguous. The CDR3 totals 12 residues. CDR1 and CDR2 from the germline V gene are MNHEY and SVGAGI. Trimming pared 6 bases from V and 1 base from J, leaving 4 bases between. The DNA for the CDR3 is TGTGCCAGCAGCGGTTCTGGAAACACCATATATTTT. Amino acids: CASSGSGNTIYF.

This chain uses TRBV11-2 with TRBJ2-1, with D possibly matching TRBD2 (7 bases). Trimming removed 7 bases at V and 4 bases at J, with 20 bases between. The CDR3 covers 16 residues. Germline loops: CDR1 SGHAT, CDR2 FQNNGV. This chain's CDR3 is CASTLGQGGEYNEQFF. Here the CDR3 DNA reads TGTGCCAGCACCCTAGGTCAAGGGGGGGAATACAATGAGCAGTTCTTC. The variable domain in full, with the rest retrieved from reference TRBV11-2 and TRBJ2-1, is EAGVAQSPRYKIIEKRQSVAFWCNPISGHATLYWYQQILGQGPKLLIQFQNNGVVDDSQLPKDRFSAERLKGVDSTLKIQPAKLEDSAVYLCASTLGQGGEYNEQFFGPGTRLTVL.

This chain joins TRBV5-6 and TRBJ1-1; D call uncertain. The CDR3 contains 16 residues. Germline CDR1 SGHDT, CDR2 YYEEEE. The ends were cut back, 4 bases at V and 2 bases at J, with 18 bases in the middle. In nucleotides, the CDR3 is TGTGCCAGCAGCCTGTTTCGTGGGCAAACTAACACTGAAGCTTTCTTT. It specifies CASSLFRGQTNTEAFF.

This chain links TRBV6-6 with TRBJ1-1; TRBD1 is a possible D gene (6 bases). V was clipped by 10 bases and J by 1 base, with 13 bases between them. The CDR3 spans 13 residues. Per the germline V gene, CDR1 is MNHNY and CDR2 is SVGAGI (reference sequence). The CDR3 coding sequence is TGTGCCACCCAAGAGGGACAGAACACTGAAGCTTTCTTT. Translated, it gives CATQEGQNTEAFF.

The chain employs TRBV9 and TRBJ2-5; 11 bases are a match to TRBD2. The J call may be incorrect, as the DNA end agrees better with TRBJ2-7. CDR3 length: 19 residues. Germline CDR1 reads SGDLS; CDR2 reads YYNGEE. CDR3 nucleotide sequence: TGTGCCAGCAGCGTGCCTAGCGGGGGGCCGGCAGCGTCCTCCTACGAGCAGTACTTC. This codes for CASSVPSGGPAASSYEQYF.

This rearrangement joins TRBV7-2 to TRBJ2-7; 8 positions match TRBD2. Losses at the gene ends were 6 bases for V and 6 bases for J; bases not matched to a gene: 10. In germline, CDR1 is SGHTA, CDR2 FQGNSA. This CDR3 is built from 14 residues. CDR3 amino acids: CASSKEGLAGEQYF. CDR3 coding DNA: TGTGCCAGCAGTAAAGAGGGGCTAGCGGGCGAGCAGTACTTC. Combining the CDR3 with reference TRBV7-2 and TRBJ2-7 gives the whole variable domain GAGVSQSPSNKVTEKGKDVELRCDPISGHTALYWYRQSLGQGLEFLIYFQGNSAPDKSGLPSDRFSAERTGGSVSTLTIQRTQQEDSAVYLCASSKEGLAGEQYFGPGTRLTVT.

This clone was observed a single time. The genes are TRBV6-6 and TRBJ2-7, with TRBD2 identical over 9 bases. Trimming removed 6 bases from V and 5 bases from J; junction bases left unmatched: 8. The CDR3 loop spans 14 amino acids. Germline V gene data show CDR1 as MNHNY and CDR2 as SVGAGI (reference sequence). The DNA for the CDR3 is TGTGCCAGCAGAACAATAGGGACTAGCCACGAGCAGTACTTC. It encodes CASRTIGTSHEQYF.